The 6 T cell receptor beta chains given below trace back to one sample, sequenced in a study of T-cell reconstitution after alpha-beta-depleted transplantation in children. A TCRbeta library incorporating unique molecular identifiers was prepared. TCRdb fed the PCR reads into MiXCR, producing one record per CDR3 protein. The sample holds around 400,000 distinct CDR3 sequences, roughly 21% seen once. The source was PBMCs from the stem cell graft donor, collected from the stem cell graft. Receptors were obtained from a human donor who donated a stem cell graft to a child with acute myeloid leukemia.

The chain links TRBV7-3 to TRBJ2-2; 11 nucleotides line up with TRBD2. The V segment lost 1 base and the J segment 2 bases; nucleotides outside the gene matches: 3. Germline loops: CDR1 SGHTA, CDR2 FQGTGA. This CDR3 region has 17 residues. CDR3 DNA: TGTGCCAGCAGCTTAAGACTAGCGGGACTTAACACCGGGGAGCTGTTTTTT. This encodes CASSLRLAGLNTGELFF.

This sequence joins TRBV23-1 and TRBJ2-3; D is possibly TRBD1 (6 bases). TRBV23-1 is identified as an open reading frame with a role that is uncertain. CDR3 size: 14 residues. Between the trimmed V and J ends, which lost 2 bases and 2 bases, there was a span of 8 bases. The CDR3 region is CASSQRGSTDTQYF. The DNA of the CDR3 is TGCGCCAGCAGTCAAAGGGGGTCCACAGATACGCAGTATTTT.

V gene TRBV18 combines with J gene TRBJ1-1; TRBD1 matches at 7 bases. CDR1 and CDR2 (germline): KGHSH, LQKENI. Trimming took 3 bases from V and 1 from J; bases not matched to a gene: 14. The CDR3 spans 18 residues. CDR3 loop: CASSPARGLVEWNTEAFF. The CDR3 DNA is TGTGCCAGCTCACCGGCAAGGGGGCTGGTAGAGTGGAACACTGAAGCTTTCTTT.

This clonotype was recorded a few times. The rearrangement uses TRBV20-1 and TRBJ2-5; 11 bases map to TRBD2. CDR1 is DFQATT and CDR2 is SNEGSKA in the germline V gene (reference sequence). The trim removed 3 bases at V and 5 bases at J, leaving 11 bases unmatched. The CDR3 sequence is 16 residues long. The CDR3 protein is CSASVVAGGSGETQYF. DNA for the CDR3: TGCAGTGCTAGCGTTGTAGCGGGAGGGAGTGGGGAGACCCAGTACTTC.

The chain couples TRBV7-9 to TRBJ1-4, with 8 nucleotides matching TRBD1. After removal of 7 bases from V and 7 bases from J, the junction contained 8 bases not matched to a gene. Germline-derived CDR1 and CDR2 are SEHNR and FQNEAQ (reference sequence). This CDR3 spans 14 amino acids. The chain's CDR3 is CASNPDRGSEKLFF. The CDR3 coding sequence is TGTGCCAGCAACCCTGACAGGGGAAGTGAAAAACTGTTTTTT.

This clonotype was detected many times. The CDR3: CSARDQNNQPQHF. CDR3 nucleotide sequence: TGCAGTGCTAGAGATCAGAACAATCAGCCCCAGCATTTT. This chain links TRBV20-1 with TRBJ1-5; D gene uncertain. Trimming left V 0 bases short and J 3 bases short, with 6 bases between. Germline V gives CDR1 DFQATT, CDR2 SNEGSKA (reference sequence). CDR3 length equals 13 residues.